This T cell receptor beta chain was identified in a study of OX40 agonist ivuxolimab in advanced cancers. Patients were ineligible given autoimmune disease history or systemic immunosuppression. The repertoire was sequenced with immunoSEQ multiplex PCR; TCRdb's copy has only in-frame clones and lacks some. In the table there are tens of thousands of clones, roughly nine tenths of which are singletons. Trimming cost V 0 bases and J 10 bases, with 8 bases left between them. CDR3 length: 12 residues. Germline-derived CDR1 and CDR2 are SGHRS and YFSETQ. This sequence originates from an adult with an advanced solid tumor such as melanoma, head and neck, liver or kidney cancer. V gene TRBV5-1 combines with J gene TRBJ2-1; the D is unclear. The sample was CD4+ or CD8+ T cells sorted from blood, taken in a trial of the OX40 agonist ivuxolimab. The CDR3 loop reads CASSLDGPEQFF. In DNA, the CDR3 is TGCGCCAGCAGCTTGGATGGTCCCGAGCAGTTCTTC.